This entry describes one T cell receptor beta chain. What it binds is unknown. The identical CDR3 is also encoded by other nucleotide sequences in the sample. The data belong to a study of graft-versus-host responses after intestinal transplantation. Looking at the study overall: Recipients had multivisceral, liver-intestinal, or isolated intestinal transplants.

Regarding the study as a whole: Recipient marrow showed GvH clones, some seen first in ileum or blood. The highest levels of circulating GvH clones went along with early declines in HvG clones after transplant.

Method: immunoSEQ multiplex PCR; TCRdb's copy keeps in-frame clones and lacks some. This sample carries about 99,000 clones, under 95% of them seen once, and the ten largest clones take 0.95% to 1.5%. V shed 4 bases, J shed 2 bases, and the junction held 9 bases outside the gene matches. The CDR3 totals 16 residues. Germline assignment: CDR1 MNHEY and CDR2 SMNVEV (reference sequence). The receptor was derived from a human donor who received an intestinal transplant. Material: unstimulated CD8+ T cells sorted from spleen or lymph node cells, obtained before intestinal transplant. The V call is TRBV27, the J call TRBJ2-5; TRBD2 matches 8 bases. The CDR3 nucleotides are TGTGCCAGCAGTTCCGCCGCGGCGGGGGGTCAAGAGACCCAGTACTTC. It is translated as CASSSAAAGGQETQYF.